The clone carrying this TCR beta chain was counted only a few times. Its target is unknown. Per the germline V gene, CDR1 is DFQATT and CDR2 is SNEGSKA (reference sequence). The CDR3 covers 13 residues. This record comes from a study of T cells after yellow fever vaccination. Study information: The SMART-Seq v4 Ultra Low Input method served to prepare the low-cell-number fractions. Study conclusions and caveats: Most clones from primary vaccination were detected again post-booster (96% CD4, more than 85% CD8).

TCRdb redid the calling of the 5' RACE reads with MiXCR, one entry per CDR3 protein. The sample has 550,000 or so distinct CDR3 sequences; roughly 21% are singletons. This sample comprised PBMCs, obtained 15 days after the yellow fever booster vaccination. The V gene is TRBV20-1, the J gene TRBJ2-3, with 8 bases identical to TRBD2. The receptor was isolated from a man aged 25 to 40 who received the YFV17D yellow fever vaccine. The CDR3: CNVLAASTDTQYF. The CDR3 bases are TGCAACGTACTAGCGGCTAGCACAGATACGCAGTATTTT.